This TCR beta chain was profiled in a study of T cell responses to AZD1222 COVID-19 vaccine. General study findings and limits: Unmutated regions of variants are reportedly targeted by nearly half of spike-specific TCRs. AZD1222 recipients seropositive at baseline numbered only six or seven.

About this clone itself: Its antigen is not known.

Sequencing used immunoSEQ multiplex PCR; TCRdb keeps in-frame clones, though not all of them. The sample table includes more than 110,000 clones. The TCR was taken from an adult in good health. Sequenced: peripheral blood.

DNA of the CDR3: TGCGCCAGCAGCCAAGATGGGGTGGAGTCACCCCTCCACTTT. Amino acid sequence: CASSQDGVESPLHF. V and J are TRBV4-3 and TRBJ1-6, with unresolved D. Trimming left V 0 bases short and J 10 bases short, with 10 bases between. CDR3 size: 14 residues. Germline V CDR1 and CDR2: LGHNA, YSLEER.